This TCR beta chain stems from a study of tumor-infiltrating lymphocytes in primary liver carcinoma. About the research overall: The study enrolled male and female patients aged 30 to 69 years. Each sample had roughly 3.5 to 7.5 million productive TCRbeta reads regardless of tissue type.

A primer matching the constant region was used to make TCR beta cDNA from around 460 ng of total RNA. Libraries of TCR beta came from three nested multiplex PCR rounds with slightly modified ARM-PCR. The first two PCR rounds used TRBV1-TRBV30 forward primers with a C-beta reverse primer, roughly 10 cycles each. TCRdb ran MiXCR on the multiplex PCR reads and lists one entry per CDR3 protein. The table lists 85,000 to 100,000 distinct CDR3 sequences, about 70% of them singletons. Study conclusions and caveats: Lower overlap was observed for tumor-adjacent and tumor-blood pairs relative to tumor region pairs. The study found a significantly higher top-250-clone fraction in tumors than in blood (p = 0.039).

Unsorted bulk tissue of about 18-34 mg yielded co-extracted RNA and DNA. This CDR3 spans 14 amino acids. Trimming cost V 5 bases and J 9 bases; bases outside gene matches: 7. Germline lookup yields CDR1 MNHNS and CDR2 SASEGT. In regard to this clonotype: The antigen is unknown. A much more abundant neighbour one base away suggests this may be a read error.

Sequences were obtained from tumor-adjacent normal liver tissue. This TCR derives from a man aged 40-50 years with primary liver carcinoma and hepatitis B virus infection. This chain joins TRBV6-1 and TRBJ1-6; 7 bases fit TRBD1. The CDR3 loop reads CASSKSQGGSPLHF. CDR3 coding DNA: TGTGCCAGCAGTAAAAGTCAGGGGGGTTCACCCCTCCACTTT.